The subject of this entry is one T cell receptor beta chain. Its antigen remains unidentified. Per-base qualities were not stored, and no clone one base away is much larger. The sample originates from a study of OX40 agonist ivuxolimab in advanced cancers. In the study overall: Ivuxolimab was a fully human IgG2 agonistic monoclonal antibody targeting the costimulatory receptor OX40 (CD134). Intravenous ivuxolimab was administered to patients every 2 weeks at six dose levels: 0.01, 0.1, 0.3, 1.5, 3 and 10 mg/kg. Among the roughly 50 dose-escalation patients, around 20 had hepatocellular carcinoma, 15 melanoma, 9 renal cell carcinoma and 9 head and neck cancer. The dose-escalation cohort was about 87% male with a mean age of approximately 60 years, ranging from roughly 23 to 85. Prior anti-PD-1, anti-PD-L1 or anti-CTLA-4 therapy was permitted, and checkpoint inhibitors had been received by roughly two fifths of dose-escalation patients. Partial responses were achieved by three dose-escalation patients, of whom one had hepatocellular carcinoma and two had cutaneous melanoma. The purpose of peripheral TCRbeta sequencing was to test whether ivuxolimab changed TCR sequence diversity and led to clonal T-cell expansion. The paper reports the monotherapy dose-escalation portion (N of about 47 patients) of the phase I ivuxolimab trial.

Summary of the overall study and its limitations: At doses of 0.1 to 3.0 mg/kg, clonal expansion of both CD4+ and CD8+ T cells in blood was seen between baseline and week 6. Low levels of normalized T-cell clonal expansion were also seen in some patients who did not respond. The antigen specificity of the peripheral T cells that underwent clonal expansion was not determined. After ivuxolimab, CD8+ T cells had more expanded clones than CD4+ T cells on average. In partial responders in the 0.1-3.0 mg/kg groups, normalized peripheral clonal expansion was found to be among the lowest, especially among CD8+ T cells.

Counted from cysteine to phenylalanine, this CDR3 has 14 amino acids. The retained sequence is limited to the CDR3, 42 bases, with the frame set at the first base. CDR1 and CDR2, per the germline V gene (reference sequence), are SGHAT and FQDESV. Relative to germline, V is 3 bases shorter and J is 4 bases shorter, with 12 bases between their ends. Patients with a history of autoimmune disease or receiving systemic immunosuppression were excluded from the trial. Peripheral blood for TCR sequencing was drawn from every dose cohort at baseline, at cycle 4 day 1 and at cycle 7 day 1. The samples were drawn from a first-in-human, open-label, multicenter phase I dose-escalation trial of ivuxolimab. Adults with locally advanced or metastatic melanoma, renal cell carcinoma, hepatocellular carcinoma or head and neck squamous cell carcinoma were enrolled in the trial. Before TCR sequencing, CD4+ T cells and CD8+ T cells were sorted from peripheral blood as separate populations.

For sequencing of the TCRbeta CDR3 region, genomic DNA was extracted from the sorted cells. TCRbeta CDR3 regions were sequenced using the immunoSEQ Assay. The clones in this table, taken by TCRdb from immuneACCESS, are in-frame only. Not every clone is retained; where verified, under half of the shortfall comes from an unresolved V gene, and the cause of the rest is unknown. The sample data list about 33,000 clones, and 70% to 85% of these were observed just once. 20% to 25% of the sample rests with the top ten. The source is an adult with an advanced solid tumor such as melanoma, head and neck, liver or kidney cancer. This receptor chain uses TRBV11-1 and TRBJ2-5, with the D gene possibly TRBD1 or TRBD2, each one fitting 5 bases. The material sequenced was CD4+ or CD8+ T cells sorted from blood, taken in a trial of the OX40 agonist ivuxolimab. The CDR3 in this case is CASSLGPALETQYF. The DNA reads TGTGCCAGCAGCTTGGGACCGGCGTTAGAGACCCAGTACTTC.